This TCR beta chain is drawn from a study of blood T cell repertoires in COVID-19. The CDR3 contains 14 residues. The germline CDR1 and CDR2 sequences are SNHLY and FYNNEI. V was trimmed by 6 bases and J by 10 bases, leaving 21 bases between them. Seattle's cohort entered during active infection and was followed longitudinally. Per the original methods: Quantification of nucleated cells was approximated via reference gene primer amplification. The table came from immunoSEQ multiplex PCR; TCRdb's copy has only in-frame clones and leaves some out. V, J and clone size are taken as reported in that table, and D and trimming were inferred from the DNA itself. The sample includes about 370,000 clones, more than 80% of them seen just once.

The chain couples TRBV2 to TRBJ1-1; D is possibly TRBD1 (5 bases). Specimen: peripheral blood. This receptor was taken from a woman in her 30s with COVID-19, enrolled during active disease. The DNA of the CDR3 is TGTGCCAGCAGGGATGGTGGCAGCCTCGGGGGAGCTTTCTTT. This codes for CASRDGGSLGGAFF.